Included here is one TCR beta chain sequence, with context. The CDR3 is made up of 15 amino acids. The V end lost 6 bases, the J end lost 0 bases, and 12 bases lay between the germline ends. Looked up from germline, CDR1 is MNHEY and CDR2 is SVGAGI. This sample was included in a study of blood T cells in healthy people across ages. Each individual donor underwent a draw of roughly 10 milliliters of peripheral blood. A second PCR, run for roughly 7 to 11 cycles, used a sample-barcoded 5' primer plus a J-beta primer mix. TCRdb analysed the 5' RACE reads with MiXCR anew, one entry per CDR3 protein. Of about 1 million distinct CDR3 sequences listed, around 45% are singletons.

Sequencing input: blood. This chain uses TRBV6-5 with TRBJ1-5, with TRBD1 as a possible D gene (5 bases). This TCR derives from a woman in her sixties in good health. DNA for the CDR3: TGTGCCAGCAGGATTCGACAGTATAGCAATCAGCCCCAGCATTTT. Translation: CASRIRQYSNQPQHF.